Ten or more counts support the clone carrying this TCR beta chain. TCRdb ran MiXCR on the 5' RACE reads and lists one entry per CDR3 protein. The data contain roughly 44,000 distinct CDR3 sequences, more than 5% of them singletons. The V end was cut by 0 bases, the J end by 10 bases, with 10 bases between. Germline CDR1 is LGHNA and CDR2 is YNFKEQ. This CDR3 is 13 amino acids long. These data belong to a study of neurological immune-mediated disorders. The sorted-subset TCR libraries were prepared using 1 million CD4+ or CD8+ T cells as the starting material. The chain uses TRBV4-2 and TRBJ2-1; D assignment may be TRBD1 or TRBD2 (5 bases each). This sequence originates from a woman between 35 and 50 years old in good health. Sequences were obtained from CD4+ T cells from blood. The CDR3 DNA sequence: TGTGCCAGCAGCCAAGAGGCTTGGGGGGAGCAGTTCTTC. Amino acids: CASSQEAWGEQFF.